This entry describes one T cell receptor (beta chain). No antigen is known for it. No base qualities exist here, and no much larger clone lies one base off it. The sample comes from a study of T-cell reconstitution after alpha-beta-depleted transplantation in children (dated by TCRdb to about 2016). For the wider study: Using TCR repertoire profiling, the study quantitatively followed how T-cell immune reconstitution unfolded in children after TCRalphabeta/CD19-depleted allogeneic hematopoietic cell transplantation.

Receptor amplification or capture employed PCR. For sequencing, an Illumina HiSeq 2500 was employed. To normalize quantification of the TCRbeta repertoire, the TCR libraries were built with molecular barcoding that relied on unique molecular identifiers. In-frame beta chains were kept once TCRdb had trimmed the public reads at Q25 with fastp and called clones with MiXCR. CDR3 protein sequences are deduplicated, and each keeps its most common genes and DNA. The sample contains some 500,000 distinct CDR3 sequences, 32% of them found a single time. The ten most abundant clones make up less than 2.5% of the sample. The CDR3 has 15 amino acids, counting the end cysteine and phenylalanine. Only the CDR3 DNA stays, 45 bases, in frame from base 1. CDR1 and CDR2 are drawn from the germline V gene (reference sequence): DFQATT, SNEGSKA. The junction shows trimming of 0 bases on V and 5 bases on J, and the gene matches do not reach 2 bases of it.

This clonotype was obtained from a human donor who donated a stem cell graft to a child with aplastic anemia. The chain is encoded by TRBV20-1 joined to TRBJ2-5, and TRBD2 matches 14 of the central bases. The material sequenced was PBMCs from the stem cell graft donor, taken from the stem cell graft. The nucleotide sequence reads TGCAGTGCTAGAGAGGGACTAGCGGGAGTTGAGACCCAGTACTTC. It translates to CSAREGLAGVETQYF.